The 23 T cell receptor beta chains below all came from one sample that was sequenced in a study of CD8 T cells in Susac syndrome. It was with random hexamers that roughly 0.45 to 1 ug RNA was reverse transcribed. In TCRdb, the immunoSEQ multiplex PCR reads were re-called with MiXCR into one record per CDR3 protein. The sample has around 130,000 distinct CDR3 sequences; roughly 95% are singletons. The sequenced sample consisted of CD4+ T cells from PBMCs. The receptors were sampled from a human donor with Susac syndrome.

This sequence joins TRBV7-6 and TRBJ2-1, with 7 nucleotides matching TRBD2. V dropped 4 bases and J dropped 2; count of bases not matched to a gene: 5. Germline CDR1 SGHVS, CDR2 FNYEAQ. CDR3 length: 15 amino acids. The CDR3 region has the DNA TGTGCCAGCAGCTCAGGACTAGGCCCCTACAATGAGCAGTTCTTC. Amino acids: CASSSGLGPYNEQFF. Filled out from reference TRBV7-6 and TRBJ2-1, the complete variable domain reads GAGVSQSPRYKVTKRGQDVALRCDPISGHVSLYWYRQALGQGPEFLTYFNYEAQQDKSGLPNDRFSAERPEGSISTLTIQRTEQRDSAMYRCASSSGLGPYNEQFFGPGTRLTVL.

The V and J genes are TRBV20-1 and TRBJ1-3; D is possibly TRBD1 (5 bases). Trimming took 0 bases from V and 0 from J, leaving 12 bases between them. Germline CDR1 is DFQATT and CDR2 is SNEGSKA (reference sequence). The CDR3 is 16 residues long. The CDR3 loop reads CSARDIRQNSGNTIYF. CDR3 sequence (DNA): TGCAGTGCTAGAGATATACGACAGAACTCTGGAAACACCATATATTTT.

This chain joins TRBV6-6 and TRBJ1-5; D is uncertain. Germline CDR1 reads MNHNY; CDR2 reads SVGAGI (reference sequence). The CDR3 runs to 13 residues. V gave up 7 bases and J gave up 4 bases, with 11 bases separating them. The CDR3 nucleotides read TGTGCCAGCATCTCAGGACGGAATCAGCCCCAGCATTTT. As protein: CASISGRNQPQHF.

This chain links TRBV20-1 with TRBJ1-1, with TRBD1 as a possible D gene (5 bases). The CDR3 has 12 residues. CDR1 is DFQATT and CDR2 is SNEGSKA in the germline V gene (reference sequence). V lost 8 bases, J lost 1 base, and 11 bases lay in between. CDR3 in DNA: TGCAGTTCCGTGGGGCCGAACACTGAAGCTTTCTTT. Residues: CSSVGPNTEAFF.

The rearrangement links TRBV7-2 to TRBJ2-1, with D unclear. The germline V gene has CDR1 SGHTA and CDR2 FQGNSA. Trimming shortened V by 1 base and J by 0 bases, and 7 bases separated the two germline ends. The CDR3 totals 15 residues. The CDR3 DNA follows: TGTGCCAGCAGCTTAGGGTTAGCCTCCTACAATGAGCAGTTCTTC. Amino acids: CASSLGLASYNEQFF.

The DNA of the CDR3 is TGCGCCAGCAGCTTGGTGACTAGCGGGAGTCGTAATGAGCAGTTCTTC. This sequence encodes CASSLVTSGSRNEQFF. The genes are TRBV5-1 and TRBJ2-1; 12 bases fit TRBD2. Germline CDR1 and CDR2: SGHRS and YFSETQ. The V gene end was trimmed by 0 bases and the J gene end by 7 bases; junction bases not matched to a gene: 5. The CDR3 consists of 16 residues.

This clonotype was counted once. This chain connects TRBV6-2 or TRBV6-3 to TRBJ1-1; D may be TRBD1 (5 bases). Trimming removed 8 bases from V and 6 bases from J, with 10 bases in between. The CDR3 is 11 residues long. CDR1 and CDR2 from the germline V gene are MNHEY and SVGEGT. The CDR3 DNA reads TGTGCCAGCGGGCAGGGACCTGAAGCTTTCTTT. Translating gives CASGQGPEAFF.

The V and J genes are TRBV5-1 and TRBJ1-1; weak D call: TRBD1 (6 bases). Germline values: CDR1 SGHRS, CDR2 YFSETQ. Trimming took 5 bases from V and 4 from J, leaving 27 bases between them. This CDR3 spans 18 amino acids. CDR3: CASRPERWGALTGTEAFF. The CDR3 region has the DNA TGCGCCAGCAGACCTGAAAGATGGGGGGCGTTGACTGGCACTGAAGCTTTCTTT.

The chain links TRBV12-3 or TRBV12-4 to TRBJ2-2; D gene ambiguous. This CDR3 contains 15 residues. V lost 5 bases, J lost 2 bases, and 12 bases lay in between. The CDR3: CASSLRTFNTGELFF. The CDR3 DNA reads TGTGCCAGCAGTCTAAGGACCTTTAACACCGGGGAGCTGTTTTTT.

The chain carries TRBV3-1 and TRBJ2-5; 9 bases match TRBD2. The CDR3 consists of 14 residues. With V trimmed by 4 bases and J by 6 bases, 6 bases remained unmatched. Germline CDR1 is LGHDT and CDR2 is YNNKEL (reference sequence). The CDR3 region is CASSRSGSPKTQYF. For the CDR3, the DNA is TGTGCCAGCAGCCGTAGCGGGAGCCCCAAGACCCAGTACTTC.

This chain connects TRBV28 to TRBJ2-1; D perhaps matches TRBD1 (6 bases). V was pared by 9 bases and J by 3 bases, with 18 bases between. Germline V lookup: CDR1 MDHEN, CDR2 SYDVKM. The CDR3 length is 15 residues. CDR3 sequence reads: CASSLGGSNYNEQFF. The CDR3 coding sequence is TGTGCCAGTTCTCTAGGGGGATCAAACTACAATGAGCAGTTCTTC.

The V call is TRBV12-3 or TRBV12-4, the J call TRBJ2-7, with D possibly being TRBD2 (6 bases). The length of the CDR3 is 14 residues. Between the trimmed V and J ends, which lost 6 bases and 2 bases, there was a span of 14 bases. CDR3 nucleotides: TGTGCCAGCAGGTCCGGGGGTGGGCCCTACGAGCAGTACTTC. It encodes CASRSGGGPYEQYF.

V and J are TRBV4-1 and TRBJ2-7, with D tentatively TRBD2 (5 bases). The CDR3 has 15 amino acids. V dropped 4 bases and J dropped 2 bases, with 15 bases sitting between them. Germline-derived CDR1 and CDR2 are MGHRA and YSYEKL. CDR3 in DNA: TGCGCCAGCAGCCCAGCTGAGGGCGAGGCCTACGAGCAGTACTTC. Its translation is CASSPAEGEAYEQYF.

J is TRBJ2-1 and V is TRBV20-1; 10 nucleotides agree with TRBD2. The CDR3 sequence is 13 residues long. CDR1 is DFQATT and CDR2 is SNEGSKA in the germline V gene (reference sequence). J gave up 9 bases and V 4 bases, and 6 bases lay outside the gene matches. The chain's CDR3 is CSAIPAGGREQFF. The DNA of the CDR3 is TGCAGTGCTATCCCAGCGGGAGGGCGTGAGCAGTTCTTC.

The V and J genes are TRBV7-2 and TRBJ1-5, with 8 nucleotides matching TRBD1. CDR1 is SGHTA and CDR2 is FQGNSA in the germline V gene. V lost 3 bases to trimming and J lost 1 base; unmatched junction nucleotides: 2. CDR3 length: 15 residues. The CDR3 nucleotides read TGTGCCAGCAGCTTCGGACAGGGAAGCAATCAGCCCCAGCATTTT. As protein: CASSFGQGSNQPQHF.

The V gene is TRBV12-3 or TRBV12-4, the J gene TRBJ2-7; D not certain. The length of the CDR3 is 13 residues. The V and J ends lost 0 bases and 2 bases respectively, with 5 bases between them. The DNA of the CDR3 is TGTGCCAGCAGTTTAGCGGTTACCTACGAGCAGTACTTC. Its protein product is CASSLAVTYEQYF.

CDR3 protein: CASSQGAGGYQETQYF. Written as DNA, the CDR3 is TGTGCCAGCTCCCAAGGGGCGGGAGGGTACCAAGAGACCCAGTACTTC. The chain employs TRBV4-2 and TRBJ2-5, with 9 bases lining up with TRBD2. The CDR3 totals 16 residues. Germline-derived CDR1 and CDR2 are LGHNA and YNFKEQ. The V and J ends lost 8 bases and 0 bases, in that order; junction bases with no gene match: 10.

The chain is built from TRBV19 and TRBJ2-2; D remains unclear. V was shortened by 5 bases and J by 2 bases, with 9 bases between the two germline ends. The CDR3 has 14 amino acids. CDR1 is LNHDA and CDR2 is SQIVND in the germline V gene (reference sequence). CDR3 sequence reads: CASSYVVNTGELFF. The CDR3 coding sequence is TGTGCCAGTAGTTACGTAGTCAACACCGGGGAGCTGTTTTTT.

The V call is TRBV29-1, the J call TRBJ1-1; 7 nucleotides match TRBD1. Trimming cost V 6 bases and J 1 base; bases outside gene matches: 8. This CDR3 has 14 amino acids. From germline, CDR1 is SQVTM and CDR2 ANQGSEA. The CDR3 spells CSVADRVRNTEAFF. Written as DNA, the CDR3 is TGCAGCGTCGCCGACAGGGTTAGGAACACTGAAGCTTTCTTT.

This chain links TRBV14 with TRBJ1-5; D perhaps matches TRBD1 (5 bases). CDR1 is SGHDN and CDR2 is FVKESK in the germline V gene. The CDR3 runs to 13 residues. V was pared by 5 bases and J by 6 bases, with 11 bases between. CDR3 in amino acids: CASSKYGGQPQHF. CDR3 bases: TGTGCCAGCAGCAAATACGGGGGTCAGCCCCAGCATTTT. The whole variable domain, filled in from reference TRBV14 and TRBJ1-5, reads EAGVTQFPSHSVIEKGQTVTLRCDPISGHDNLYWYRRVMGKEIKFLLHFVKESKQDESGMPNNRFLAERTGGTYSTLKVQPAELEDSGVYFCASSKYGGQPQHFGDGTRLSIL.

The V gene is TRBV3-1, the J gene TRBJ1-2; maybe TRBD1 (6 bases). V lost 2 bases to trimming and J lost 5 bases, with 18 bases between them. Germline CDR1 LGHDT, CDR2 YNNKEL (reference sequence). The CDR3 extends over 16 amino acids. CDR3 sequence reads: CASSQLSGTTPYGYTF. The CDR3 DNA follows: TGTGCCAGCAGCCAATTATCCGGGACAACCCCTTATGGCTACACCTTC.

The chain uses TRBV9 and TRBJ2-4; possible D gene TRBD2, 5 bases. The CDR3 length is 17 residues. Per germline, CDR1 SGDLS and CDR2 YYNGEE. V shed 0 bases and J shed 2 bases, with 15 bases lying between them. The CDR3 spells CASSVDGGLVSKNIQYF. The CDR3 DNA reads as TGTGCCAGCAGCGTAGACGGAGGACTTGTGTCCAAAAACATTCAGTACTTC.

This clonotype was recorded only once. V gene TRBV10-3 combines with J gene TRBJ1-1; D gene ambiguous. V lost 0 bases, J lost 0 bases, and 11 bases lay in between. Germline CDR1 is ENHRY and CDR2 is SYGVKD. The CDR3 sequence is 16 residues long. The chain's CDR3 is CAISESPDTLNTEAFF. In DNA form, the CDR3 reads TGTGCCATCAGTGAGTCGCCAGACACATTGAACACTGAAGCTTTCTTT.